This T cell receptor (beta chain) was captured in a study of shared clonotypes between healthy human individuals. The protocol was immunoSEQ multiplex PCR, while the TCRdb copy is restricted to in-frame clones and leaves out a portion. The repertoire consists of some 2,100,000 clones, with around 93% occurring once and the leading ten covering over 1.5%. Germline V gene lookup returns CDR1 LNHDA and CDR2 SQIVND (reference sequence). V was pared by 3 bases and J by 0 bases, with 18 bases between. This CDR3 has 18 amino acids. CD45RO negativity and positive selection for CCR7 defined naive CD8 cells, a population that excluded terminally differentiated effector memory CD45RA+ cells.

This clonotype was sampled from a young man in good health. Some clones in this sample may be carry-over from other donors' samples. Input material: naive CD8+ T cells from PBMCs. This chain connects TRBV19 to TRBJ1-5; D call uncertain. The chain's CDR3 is CASSMDHQQWSSNQPQHF. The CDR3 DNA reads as TGTGCCAGTAGTATGGATCATCAACAGTGGTCTAGCAATCAGCCCCAGCATTTT.